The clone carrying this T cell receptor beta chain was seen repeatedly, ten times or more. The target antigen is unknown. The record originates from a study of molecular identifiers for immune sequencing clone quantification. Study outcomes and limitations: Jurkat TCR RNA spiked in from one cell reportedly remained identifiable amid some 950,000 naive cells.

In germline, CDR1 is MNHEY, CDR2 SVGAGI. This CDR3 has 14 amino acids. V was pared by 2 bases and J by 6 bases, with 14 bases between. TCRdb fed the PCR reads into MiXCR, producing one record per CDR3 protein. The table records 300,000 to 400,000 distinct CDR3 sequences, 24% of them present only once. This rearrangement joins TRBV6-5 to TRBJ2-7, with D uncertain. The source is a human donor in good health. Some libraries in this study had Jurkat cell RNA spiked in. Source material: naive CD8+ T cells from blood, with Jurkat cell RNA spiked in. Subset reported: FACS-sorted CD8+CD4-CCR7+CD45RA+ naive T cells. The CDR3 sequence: CASSYLQVPFEQYF. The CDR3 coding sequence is TGTGCCAGCAGTTACCTTCAGGTCCCCTTCGAGCAGTACTTC.